Here is one T cell receptor beta chain with its context. Antigen: not known. Germline CDR1 is MDHEN and CDR2 is SYDVKM. Losses at the gene ends were 2 bases for V and 3 bases for J; bases not matched to a gene: 7. The CDR3 is made up of 16 amino acids. The sample comes from a study of blood T cells in healthy people across ages. The study's findings and limits: The donors' CMV status was not determined, possibly confounding changes in expanded clonotypes.

The use of a sample-barcoded 5' primer and a J-beta primer mix characterized a second PCR of about 7 to 12 cycles. TCRdb re-called the 5' RACE reads with MiXCR, one entry per CDR3 protein. This sample has about 680,000 distinct CDR3 sequences, with over 45% found just once. The sample consisted of blood. V is TRBV28 and J is TRBJ2-1, with 7 bases fitting TRBD2. The clonotype was recovered from a woman aged 60-75 years in good health. This chain's CDR3 is CASSLSGKAYYNEQFF. In nucleotides, the CDR3 is TGTGCCAGCAGTTTAAGCGGGAAAGCCTACTACAATGAGCAGTTCTTC.